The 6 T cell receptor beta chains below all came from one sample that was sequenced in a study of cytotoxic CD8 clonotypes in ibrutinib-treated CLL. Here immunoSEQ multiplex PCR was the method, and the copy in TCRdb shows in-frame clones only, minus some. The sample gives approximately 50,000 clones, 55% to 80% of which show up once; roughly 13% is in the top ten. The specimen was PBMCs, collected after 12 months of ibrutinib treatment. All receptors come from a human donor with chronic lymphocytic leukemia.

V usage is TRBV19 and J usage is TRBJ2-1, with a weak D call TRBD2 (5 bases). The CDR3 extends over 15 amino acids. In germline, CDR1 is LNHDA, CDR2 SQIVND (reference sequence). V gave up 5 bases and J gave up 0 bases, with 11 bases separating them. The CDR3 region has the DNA TGTGCCAGTAGTCAAACGGGGTTCTCCTACAATGAGCAGTTCTTC. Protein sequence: CASSQTGFSYNEQFF. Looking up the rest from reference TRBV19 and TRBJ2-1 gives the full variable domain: DGGITQSPKYLFRKEGQNVTLSCEQNLNHDAMYWYRQDPGQGLRLIYYSQIVNDFQKGDIAEGYSVSREKKESFPLTVTSAQKNPTAFYLCASSQTGFSYNEQFFGPGTRLTVL.

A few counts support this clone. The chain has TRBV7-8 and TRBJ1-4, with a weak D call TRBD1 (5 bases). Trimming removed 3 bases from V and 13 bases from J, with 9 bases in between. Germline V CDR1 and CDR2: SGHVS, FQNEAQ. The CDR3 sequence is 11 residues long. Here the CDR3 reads CASSLGRALFF. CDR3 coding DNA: TGTGCCAGCAGCTTGGGCAGGGCACTGTTTTTT.

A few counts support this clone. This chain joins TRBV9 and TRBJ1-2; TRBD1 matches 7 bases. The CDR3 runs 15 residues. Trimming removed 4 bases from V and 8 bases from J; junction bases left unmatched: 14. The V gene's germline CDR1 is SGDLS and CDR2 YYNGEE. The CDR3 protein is CASSQPNRQGGGYTF. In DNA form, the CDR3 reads TGTGCCAGCAGCCAGCCCAACCGACAGGGTGGAGGCTACACCTTC.

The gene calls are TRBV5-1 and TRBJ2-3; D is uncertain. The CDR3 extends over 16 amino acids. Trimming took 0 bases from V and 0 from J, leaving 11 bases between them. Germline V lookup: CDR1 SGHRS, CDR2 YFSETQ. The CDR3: CASSLGSLLSTDTQYF. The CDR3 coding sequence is TGCGCCAGCAGCTTGGGGTCACTTTTAAGCACAGATACGCAGTATTTT.

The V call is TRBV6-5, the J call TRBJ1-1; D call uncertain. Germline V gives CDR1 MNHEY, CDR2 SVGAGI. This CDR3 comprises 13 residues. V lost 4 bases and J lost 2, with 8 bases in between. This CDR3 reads CASSLVPNTEAFF. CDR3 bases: TGTGCCAGCAGTTTAGTCCCCAACACTGAAGCTTTCTTT.

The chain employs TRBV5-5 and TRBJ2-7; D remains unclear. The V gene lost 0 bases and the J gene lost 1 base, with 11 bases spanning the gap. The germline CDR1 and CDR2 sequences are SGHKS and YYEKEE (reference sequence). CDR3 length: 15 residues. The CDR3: CASSLEPGRSYEQYF. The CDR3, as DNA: TGTGCCAGCAGCTTGGAACCCGGACGATCCTACGAGCAGTACTTC. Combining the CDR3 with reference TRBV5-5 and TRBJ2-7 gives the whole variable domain DAGVTQSPTHLIKTRGQQVTLRCSPISGHKSVSWYQQVLGQGPQFIFQYYEKEERGRGNFPDRFSARQFPNYSSELNVNALLLGDSALYLCASSLEPGRSYEQYFGPGTRLTVT.